This TCR beta chain was retrieved from a study of blood T cell repertoires in COVID-19. On the study more broadly: Sites in the United States, Italy and Spain provided acute and convalescent COVID-19 samples. Sources were T cells, B-cell-depleted T cells, or PBMCs; the material itself was cDNA or gDNA.

Authors' data handling: How many nucleated cells were present was estimated from reference gene primer amplification. The assay was immunoSEQ multiplex PCR, and TCRdb's table has in-frame clones only and misses some. The V and J calls and clone size are taken from that table; D and trimming were inferred from the DNA. The data contain 47,000 or so clones, 82% of them singletons. J gave up 6 bases and V 8 bases, and 7 bases lay outside the gene matches. This CDR3 is built from 12 residues. The germline V gene encodes CDR1 MDHEN and CDR2 SYDVKM. Sequenced material: peripheral blood. The chain couples TRBV28 to TRBJ2-7; 7 positions agree with TRBD1. The receptor comes from a woman aged 60 to 75 with acute or convalescent COVID-19. This chain's CDR3 is CASRTGAIEQYF. CDR3 nucleotide sequence: TGTGCCAGCCGCACAGGGGCCATCGAGCAGTACTTC.